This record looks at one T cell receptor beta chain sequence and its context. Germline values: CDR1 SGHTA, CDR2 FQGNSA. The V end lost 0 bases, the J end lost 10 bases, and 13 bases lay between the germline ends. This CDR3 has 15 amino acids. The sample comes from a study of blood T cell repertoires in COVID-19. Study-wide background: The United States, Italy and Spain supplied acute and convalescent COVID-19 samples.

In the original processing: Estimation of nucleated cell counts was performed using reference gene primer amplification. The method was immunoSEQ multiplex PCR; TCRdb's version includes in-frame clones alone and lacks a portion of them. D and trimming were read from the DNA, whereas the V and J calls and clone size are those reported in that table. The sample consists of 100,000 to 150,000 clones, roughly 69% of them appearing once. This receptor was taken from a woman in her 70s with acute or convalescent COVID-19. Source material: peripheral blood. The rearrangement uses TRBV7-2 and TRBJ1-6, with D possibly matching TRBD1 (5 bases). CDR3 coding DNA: TGTGCCAGCAGCTTAGCGCAAGGAGGGGCCTCACCCCTCCACTTT. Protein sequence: CASSLAQGGASPLHF.